This TCR beta chain was profiled in a study of blood T cell repertoires in COVID-19. Data came from immunoSEQ multiplex PCR; TCRdb stores just in-frame clones and leaves some out. The sample shows about 280,000 clones, roughly 86% of them seen only once. Trimming took 7 bases from V and 1 from J; bases not matched to a gene: 5. Germline V CDR1 and CDR2: ENHRY, SYGVKD. The CDR3 has 14 residues. This sequence joins TRBV10-3 and TRBJ1-1; 8 bases are a match to TRBD1. The TCR sequence derives from a woman in her 30s who had recovered from COVID-19. Sequences were obtained from peripheral blood. CDR3: CAIKYQGANTEAFF. The CDR3 nucleotides read TGTGCCATCAAGTATCAGGGGGCGAACACTGAAGCTTTCTTT.